The TCR beta chain described here comes from a study of T cell repertoires in cytomegalovirus infection. Across the study: Matching HLA type, along with CMV infection, was indicated by public TCR beta signatures. Study conclusions and caveats: Summed frequency of shared TCR beta families picked out CMV carriers who also had the relevant HLA. HLA-C-restricted TCR beta clonotypes specific for CMV led the ex vivo response.

The sample holds a few counts of this clonotype. Its antigen is unidentified. CDR1 and CDR2 (germline): SEHNR, FQNEAQ (reference sequence). The V gene lost 7 bases and the J gene lost 2 bases, with 15 bases spanning the gap. The CDR3 extends over 14 amino acids. TCRdb called the reads again in MiXCR, with one record for every CDR3 protein. The sample lists under 200,000 distinct CDR3 sequences, approximately 9.6% occurring once. This clonotype originated in a human donor in good health (CMV status not recorded). Some clones in this sample may be carry-over from other donors' samples. The rearrangement links TRBV7-9 to TRBJ2-7; D tentatively fits TRBD1 or TRBD2 (5 bases each). What was sequenced was PBMCs. The CDR3 DNA sequence: TGTGCCAGCACTTTGGGGGTAACCACCTACGAGCAGTACTTC. Its translation is CASTLGVTTYEQYF.